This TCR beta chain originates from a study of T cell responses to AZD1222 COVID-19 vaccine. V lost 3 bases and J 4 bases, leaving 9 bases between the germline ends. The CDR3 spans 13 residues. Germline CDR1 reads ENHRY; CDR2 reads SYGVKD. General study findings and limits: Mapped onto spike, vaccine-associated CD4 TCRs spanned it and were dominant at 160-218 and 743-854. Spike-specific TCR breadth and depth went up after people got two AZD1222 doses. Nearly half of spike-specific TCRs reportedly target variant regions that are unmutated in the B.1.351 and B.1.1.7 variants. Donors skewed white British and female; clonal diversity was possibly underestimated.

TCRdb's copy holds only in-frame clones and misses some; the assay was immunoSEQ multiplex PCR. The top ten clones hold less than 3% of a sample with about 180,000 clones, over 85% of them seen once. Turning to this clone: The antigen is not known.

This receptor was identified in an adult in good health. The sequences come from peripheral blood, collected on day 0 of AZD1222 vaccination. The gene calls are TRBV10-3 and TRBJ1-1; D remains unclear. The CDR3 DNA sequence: TGTGCCATCAGTGAAGGATTCTCCACTGAAGCTTTCTTT. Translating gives CAISEGFSTEAFF.